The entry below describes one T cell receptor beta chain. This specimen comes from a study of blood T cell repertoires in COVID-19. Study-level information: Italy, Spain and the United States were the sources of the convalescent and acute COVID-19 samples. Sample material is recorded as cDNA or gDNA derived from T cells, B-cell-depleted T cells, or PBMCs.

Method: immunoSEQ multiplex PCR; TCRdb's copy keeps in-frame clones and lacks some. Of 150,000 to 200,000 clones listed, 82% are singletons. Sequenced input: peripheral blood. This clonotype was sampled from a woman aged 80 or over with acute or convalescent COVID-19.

The CDR3 loop reads CASSLGDRANEQYF. CDR3 coding DNA: TGTGCCAGCAGCTTAGGGGATAGGGCTAACGAGCAGTACTTC. This sequence joins TRBV5-5 and TRBJ2-7, with a weak D call TRBD1 (5 bases). V was trimmed by 2 bases and J by 5 bases, leaving 14 bases between them. The CDR3 runs 14 residues. Germline CDR1 reads SGHKS; CDR2 reads YYEKEE (reference sequence).